This T cell receptor (beta chain) was obtained from a study of blood T cell repertoires in COVID-19. On the study more broadly: The cDNA or gDNA used as material had been derived from T cells, B-cell-depleted T cells, or PBMCs.

The germline V gene encodes CDR1 GTSNPN and CDR2 SVGIG (reference sequence). J was trimmed by 9 bases and V by 2 bases; bases with no gene match: 10. The CDR3 is made up of 15 amino acids. The protocol was immunoSEQ multiplex PCR, while the TCRdb copy is restricted to in-frame clones and leaves out a portion. Here the sample spans about 370,000 clones, roughly 91% being singletons. Recovered status applied to Cohort 3 donors who had two consecutive negative PCRs. It also applied to those with clearance or with symptom resolution. The rearrangement uses TRBV30 and TRBJ2-7; 13 positions agree with TRBD2. Sequenced sample: PBMCs or T cells enriched from blood (not recorded which). This receptor was obtained from a woman aged 25 to 39 who had recovered from COVID-19. This CDR3 reads CAWSRLAGGLVGQYF. CDR3 nucleotides: TGTGCCTGGAGTAGACTAGCGGGGGGCCTTGTCGGGCAGTACTTC.